The 10 T cell receptor beta chains in this list originate from one sample, sequenced in a study of T cell changes during pregnancy in multiple sclerosis. Sequencing used immunoSEQ multiplex PCR; TCRdb keeps in-frame clones, though not all of them. The table records some 90,000 clones, 92% of them present only once. Sequences were derived from peripheral blood, sampled in the first trimester of pregnancy. The receptors derive from a female donor with multiple sclerosis, enrolled in a pregnancy study.

This chain connects TRBV18 to TRBJ2-5; 10 positions match TRBD2. Looked up from germline, CDR1 is KGHSH and CDR2 is LQKENI. V was clipped by 5 bases and J by 4 bases; unmatched bases: 7. This CDR3 is built from 15 residues. CDR3 in amino acids: CASSEVAGGGETQYF. DNA for the CDR3: TGTGCCAGCTCAGAGGTAGCGGGAGGCGGAGAGACCCAGTACTTC.

This clone came up a few times. One end of the junction varies from germline; a read error may be responsible. The chain couples TRBV4-1 to TRBJ1-5, with 10 bases lining up with TRBD1. The CDR3 spans 15 residues. Germline values: CDR1 MGHRA, CDR2 YSYEKL. The CDR3 loop reads CASSQGTGAGQPQHF. CDR3 in DNA: TGCGCCAGCAGTCAAGGGACAGGGGCGGGTCAGCCCCAGCATTTT.

The chain employs TRBV19 and TRBJ2-7, with 12 bases lining up with TRBD2. The V gene end was trimmed by 6 bases and the J gene end by 3 bases; junction bases not matched to a gene: 3. This CDR3 is 14 amino acids long. The germline gives CDR1 LNHDA, CDR2 SQIVND (reference sequence). The CDR3 is CASSPSGRGYEQYF. Written as DNA, the CDR3 is TGTGCCAGTAGCCCTAGCGGGAGGGGCTACGAGCAGTACTTC.

The chain couples TRBV4-1 to TRBJ2-1; 15 bases are a match to TRBD2. Trimming took 5 bases from V and 9 from J; bases not matched to a gene: 8. Germline CDR1 and CDR2: MGHRA and YSYEKL. This CDR3 comprises 16 residues. The CDR3 bases are TGCGCCAGCAGCTATCCGGGACTAGCGGGAGGAGGTGAGCAGTTCTTC. Protein: CASSYPGLAGGGEQFF.

The genes are TRBV19 and TRBJ2-1; 9 bases are shared with TRBD1. From germline, CDR1 is LNHDA and CDR2 SQIVND (reference sequence). V lost 7 bases to trimming and J lost 4 bases; unmatched junction nucleotides: 11. This CDR3 region has 16 residues. CDR3 sequence: CASISGTGLDYNEQFF. The CDR3 DNA reads TGTGCCAGTATTTCGGGGACAGGGCTCGATTACAATGAGCAGTTCTTC.

This CDR3 reads CASSLGVDFMNTEAFF. The CDR3 DNA sequence: TGCGCCAGCAGCTTGGGGGTAGACTTCATGAACACTGAAGCTTTCTTT. The rearrangement links TRBV5-1 to TRBJ1-1; no firm D call. This CDR3 has 16 amino acids. Trimming pared 0 bases from V and 0 bases from J, leaving 12 bases between. Germline V gene lookup returns CDR1 SGHRS and CDR2 YFSETQ. The variable domain in full, completed from reference TRBV5-1 and TRBJ1-1, reads KAGVTQTPRYLIKTRGQQVTLSCSPISGHRSVSWYQQTPGQGLQFLFEYFSETQRNKGNFPGRFSGRQFSNSRSEMNVSTLELGDSALYLCASSLGVDFMNTEAFFGQGTRLTVV.

The rearrangement joins TRBV5-1 to TRBJ1-1; D gene ambiguous. The V end lost 3 bases, the J end lost 4 bases, and 13 bases lay between the germline ends. This CDR3 is 14 amino acids long. In germline, CDR1 is SGHRS, CDR2 YFSETQ. CDR3 sequence (DNA): TGCGCCAGCAGCTCTAGCTCCAAGAGCACTGAAGCTTTCTTT. As protein: CASSSSSKSTEAFF. The variable domain in full, with the rest retrieved from reference TRBV5-1 and TRBJ1-1, is KAGVTQTPRYLIKTRGQQVTLSCSPISGHRSVSWYQQTPGQGLQFLFEYFSETQRNKGNFPGRFSGRQFSNSRSEMNVSTLELGDSALYLCASSSSSKSTEAFFGQGTRLTVV.

The chain carries TRBV5-1 and TRBJ2-7; 9 positions agree with TRBD1. The J segment lost 4 bases and the V segment lost 0 bases, leaving 8 bases of the junction unmatched. Germline CDR1 is SGHRS and CDR2 is YFSETQ. The CDR3 has 16 residues. This CDR3 reads CASSLAVGTGSYEQYF. The CDR3 bases are TGCGCCAGCAGCTTGGCCGTGGGGACAGGGTCTTACGAGCAGTACTTC.

The genes are TRBV11-2 and TRBJ2-7; 7 nucleotides align to TRBD2. Looked up from germline, CDR1 is SGHAT and CDR2 is FQNNGV. Trimming at V came to 5 bases and at J to 4 bases, leaving 5 bases not matched to a gene. The CDR3 covers 13 residues. The chain's CDR3 is CASSRAGMYEQYF. Written as DNA, the CDR3 is TGTGCCAGCAGCCGAGCGGGAATGTACGAGCAGTACTTC.

V and J are TRBV7-2 and TRBJ2-3; TRBD2 agrees at 9 bases. The germline V gene encodes CDR1 SGHTA and CDR2 FQGNSA. Losses at the gene ends were 4 bases for V and 6 bases for J; bases not matched to a gene: 17. The CDR3 runs 18 residues. Here the CDR3 reads CASSSPVGGRALWDTQYF. In DNA form, the CDR3 reads TGTGCCAGCAGCTCCCCTGTCGGCGGGAGGGCCTTATGGGATACGCAGTATTTT. The full variable domain, with the rest looked up from reference TRBV7-2 and TRBJ2-3, is GAGVSQSPSNKVTEKGKDVELRCDPISGHTALYWYRQSLGQGLEFLIYFQGNSAPDKSGLPSDRFSAERTGGSVSTLTIQRTQQEDSAVYLCASSSPVGGRALWDTQYFGPGTRLTVL.